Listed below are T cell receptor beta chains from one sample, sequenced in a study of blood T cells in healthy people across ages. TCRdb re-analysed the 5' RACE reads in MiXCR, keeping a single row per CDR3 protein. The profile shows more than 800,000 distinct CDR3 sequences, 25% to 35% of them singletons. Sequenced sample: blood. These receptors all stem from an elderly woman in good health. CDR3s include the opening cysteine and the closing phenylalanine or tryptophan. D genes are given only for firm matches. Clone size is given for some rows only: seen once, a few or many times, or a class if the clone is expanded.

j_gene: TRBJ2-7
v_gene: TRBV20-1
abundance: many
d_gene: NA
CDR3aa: CSARGGGEQYF
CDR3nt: TGCAGTGCTAGAGGTGGTGGAGAGCAGTACTTC

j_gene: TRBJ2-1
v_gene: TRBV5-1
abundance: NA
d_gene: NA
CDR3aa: CASSPGAGKAYNEQFF
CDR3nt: TGCGCCAGCAGCCCGGGGGCAGGGAAAGCCTACAATGAGCAGTTCTTC

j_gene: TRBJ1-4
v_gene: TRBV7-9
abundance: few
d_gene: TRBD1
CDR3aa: CASSLDGQGDEKLFF
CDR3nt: TGTGCCAGCAGCTTAGACGGACAGGGCGATGAAAAACTGTTTTTT

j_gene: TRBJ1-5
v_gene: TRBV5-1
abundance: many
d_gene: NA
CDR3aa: CASSLSPGAGQPQHF
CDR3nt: TGCGCCAGCAGCTTGTCTCCGGGGGCTGGTCAGCCCCAGCATTTT

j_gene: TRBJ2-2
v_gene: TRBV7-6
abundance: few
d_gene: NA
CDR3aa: CASSSGGVSTGELFF
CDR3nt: TGTGCCAGCAGCTCGGGCGGGGTGAGCACCGGGGAGCTGTTTTTT

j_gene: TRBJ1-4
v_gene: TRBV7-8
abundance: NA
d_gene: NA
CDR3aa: CASSLASGNGEKLFF
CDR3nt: TGTGCCAGCAGCTTGGCGTCCGGGAATGGTGAAAAACTGTTTTTT

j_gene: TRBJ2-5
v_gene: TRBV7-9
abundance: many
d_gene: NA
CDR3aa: CASSQSRGPLGETQYF
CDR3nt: TGTGCCAGCAGCCAAAGCCGGGGCCCCCTGGGAGAGACCCAGTACTTC

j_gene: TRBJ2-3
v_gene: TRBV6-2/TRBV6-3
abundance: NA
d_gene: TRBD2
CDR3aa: CASSYGGTITDTQYF
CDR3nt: TGTGCCAGCAGTTATGGGGGGACTATCACAGATACGCAGTATTTT

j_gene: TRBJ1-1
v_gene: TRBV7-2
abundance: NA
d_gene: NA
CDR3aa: CASSPRGGFWTEAFF
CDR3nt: TGTGCCAGCAGCCCCCGAGGAGGGTTTTGGACTGAAGCTTTCTTT

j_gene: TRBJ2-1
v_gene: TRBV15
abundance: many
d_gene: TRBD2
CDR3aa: CATSRGLSGGNEQFF
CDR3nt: TGTGCCACCAGCAGGGGTCTTAGCGGGGGCAATGAGCAGTTCTTC

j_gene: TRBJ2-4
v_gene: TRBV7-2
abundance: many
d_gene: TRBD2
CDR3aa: CASSPTPGLAGRYF
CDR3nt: TGTGCCAGCAGCCCAACGCCGGGACTAGCGGGCAGGTACTTC

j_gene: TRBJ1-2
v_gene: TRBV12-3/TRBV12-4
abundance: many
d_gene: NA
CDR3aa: CASSYQAVYGYTF
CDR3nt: TGTGCCAGCAGTTATCAGGCTGTTTATGGCTACACCTTC

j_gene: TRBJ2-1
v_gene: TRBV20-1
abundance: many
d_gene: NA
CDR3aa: CSAREGPSSYNEQFF
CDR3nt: TGCAGTGCTAGAGAGGGACCAAGCTCCTACAATGAGCAGTTCTTC

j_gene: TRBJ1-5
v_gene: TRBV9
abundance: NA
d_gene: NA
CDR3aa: CASSVGVGNQPQHF
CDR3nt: TGTGCCAGCAGCGTAGGGGTGGGCAATCAGCCCCAGCATTTT

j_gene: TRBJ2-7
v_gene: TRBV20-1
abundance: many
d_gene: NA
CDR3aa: CSAAPGLTTLQYF
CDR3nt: TGCAGTGCTGCTCCGGGACTGACTACCCTCCAGTACTTC

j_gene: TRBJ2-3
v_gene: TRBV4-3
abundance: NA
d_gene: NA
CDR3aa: CASSRVRVETDTQYF
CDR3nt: TGCGCCAGCAGCCGAGTTAGGGTCGAGACAGATACGCAGTATTTT

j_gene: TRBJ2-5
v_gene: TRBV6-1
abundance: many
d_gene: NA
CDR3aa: CASSKDLPAETQYF
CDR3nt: TGTGCCAGCAGTAAGGACCTGCCGGCGGAGACCCAGTACTTC

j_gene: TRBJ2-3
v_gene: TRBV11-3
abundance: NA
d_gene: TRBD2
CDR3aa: CASSSGGLAGADTQYF
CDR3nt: TGTGCCAGCAGCTCGGGGGGACTTGCGGGGGCAGATACGCAGTATTTT

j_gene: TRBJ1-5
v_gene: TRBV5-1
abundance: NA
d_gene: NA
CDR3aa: CASSLDSQGQPQHF
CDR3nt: TGCGCCAGCAGCTTGGACTCGCAGGGCCAGCCCCAGCATTTT

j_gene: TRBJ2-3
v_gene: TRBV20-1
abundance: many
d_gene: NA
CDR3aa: CSARDRAGKATQYF
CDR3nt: TGCAGTGCTAGAGATCGGGCAGGGAAGGCTACGCAGTATTTT

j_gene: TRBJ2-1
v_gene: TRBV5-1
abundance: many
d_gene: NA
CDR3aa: CASSSTVSEGNEQFF
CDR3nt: TGCGCCAGCAGCTCCACGGTTAGCGAGGGTAATGAGCAGTTCTTC

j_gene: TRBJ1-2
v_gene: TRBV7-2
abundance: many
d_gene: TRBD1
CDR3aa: CASSTRTGENGYTF
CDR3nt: TGTGCCAGCAGCACCCGGACAGGGGAAAACGGCTACACCTTC

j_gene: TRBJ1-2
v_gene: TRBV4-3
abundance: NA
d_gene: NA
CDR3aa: CASSQEHGKGNIGSPLYGYTF
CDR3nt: TGCGCCAGCAGCCAAGAACACGGGAAAGGGAATATCGGCTCCCCTCTATATGGCTACACCTTC

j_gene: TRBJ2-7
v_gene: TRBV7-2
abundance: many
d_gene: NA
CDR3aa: CASSVGVNYEQYF
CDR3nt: TGTGCCAGCAGTGTAGGGGTAAACTACGAGCAGTACTTC

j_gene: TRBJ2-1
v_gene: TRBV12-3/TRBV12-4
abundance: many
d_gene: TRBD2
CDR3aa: CASSPARTSGGDNEQFF
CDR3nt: TGTGCCAGCAGTCCCGCTAGGACTAGCGGGGGGGACAATGAGCAGTTCTTC

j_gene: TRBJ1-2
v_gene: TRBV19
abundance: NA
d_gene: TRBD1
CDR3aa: CASSIPLWDRGTSNYGYTF
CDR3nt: TGTGCCAGTAGTATACCTCTCTGGGACAGGGGGACTTCTAACTATGGCTACACCTTC

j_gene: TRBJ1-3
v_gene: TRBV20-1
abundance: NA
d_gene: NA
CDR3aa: CSAREPAYSGNTIYF
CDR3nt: TGCAGTGCTAGAGAGCCAGCCTACTCTGGAAACACCATATATTTT

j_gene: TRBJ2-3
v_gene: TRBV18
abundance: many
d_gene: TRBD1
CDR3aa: CASSPNGQGAPDTQYF
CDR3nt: TGTGCCAGCTCACCAAACGGACAGGGGGCCCCAGATACGCAGTATTTT

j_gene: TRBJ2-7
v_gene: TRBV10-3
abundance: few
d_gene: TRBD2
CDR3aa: CAIRGLAGEEQYF
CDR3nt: TGTGCCATCAGGGGACTAGCGGGGGAAGAGCAGTACTTC

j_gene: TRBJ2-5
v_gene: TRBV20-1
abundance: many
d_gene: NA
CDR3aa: CSARDARGPSLTQYF
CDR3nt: TGCAGTGCTAGAGATGCGAGAGGGCCAAGTTTGACCCAGTACTTC

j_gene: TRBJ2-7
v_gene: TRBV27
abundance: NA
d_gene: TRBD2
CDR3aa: CASRLRLAGGKYSEQYF
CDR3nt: TGTGCCAGCAGACTAAGACTAGCGGGGGGAAAGTACAGTGAGCAGTACTTC

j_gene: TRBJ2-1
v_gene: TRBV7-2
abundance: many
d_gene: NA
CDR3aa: CASSLTGTARGNEQFF
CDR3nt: TGTGCCAGCAGCCTAACCGGGACCGCCCGGGGCAATGAGCAGTTCTTC

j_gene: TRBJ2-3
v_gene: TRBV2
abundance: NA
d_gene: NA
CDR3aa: CASSDPRATDTQYF
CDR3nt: TGTGCCAGCAGTGACCCCAGGGCCACAGATACGCAGTATTTT

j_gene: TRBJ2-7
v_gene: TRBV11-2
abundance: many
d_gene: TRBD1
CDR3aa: CASGTGTGSYEQYF
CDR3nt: TGTGCCAGCGGAACCGGGACAGGGAGTTACGAGCAGTACTTC

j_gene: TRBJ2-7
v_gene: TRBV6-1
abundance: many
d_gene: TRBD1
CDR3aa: CATGTGSSYEQYF
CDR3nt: TGTGCCACCGGGACAGGGAGCTCCTACGAGCAGTACTTC

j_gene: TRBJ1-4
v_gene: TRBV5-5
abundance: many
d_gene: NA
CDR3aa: CASSLVGQAARGEKLFF
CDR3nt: TGTGCCAGCAGCTTGGTGGGTCAGGCAGCGCGGGGCGAAAAACTGTTTTTT

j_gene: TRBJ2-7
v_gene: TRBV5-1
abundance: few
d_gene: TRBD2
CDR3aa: CASSVMGGGAYEQYF
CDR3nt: TGCGCCAGCAGCGTCATGGGCGGGGGAGCCTACGAGCAGTACTTC

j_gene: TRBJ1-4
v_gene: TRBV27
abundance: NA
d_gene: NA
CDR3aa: CASSLLGETNEKLFF
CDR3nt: TGTGCCAGCAGTTTACTGGGAGAAACTAATGAAAAACTGTTTTTT

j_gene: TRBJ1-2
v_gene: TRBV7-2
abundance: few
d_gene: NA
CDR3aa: CGSSLGGGSLRYGYTF
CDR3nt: TGTGGCAGCAGCTTAGGTGGGGGCTCCCTTCGGTATGGCTACACCTTC

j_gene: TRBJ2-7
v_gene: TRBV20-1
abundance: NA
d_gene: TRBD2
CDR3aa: CSARAGLAGISYNEQYF
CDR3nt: TGCAGTGCCAGAGCTGGACTAGCGGGGATCTCCTACAATGAGCAGTACTTC

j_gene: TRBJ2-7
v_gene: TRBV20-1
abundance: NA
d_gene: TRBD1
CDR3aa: CSAAGTGGTYEQYF
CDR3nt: TGCAGTGCTGCCGGGACAGGGGGAACCTACGAGCAGTACTTC

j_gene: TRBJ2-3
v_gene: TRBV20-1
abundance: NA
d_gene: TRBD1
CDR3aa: CSARDPYRDRSADTQYF
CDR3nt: TGCAGTGCTAGAGATCCCTACCGGGACAGGAGCGCAGATACGCAGTATTTT

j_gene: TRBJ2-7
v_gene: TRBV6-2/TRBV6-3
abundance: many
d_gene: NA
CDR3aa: CASSEGKTYEQYF
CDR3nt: TGTGCCAGCAGTGAGGGGAAAACCTACGAGCAGTACTTC

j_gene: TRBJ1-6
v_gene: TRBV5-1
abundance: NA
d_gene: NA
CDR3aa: CASSLDSQGSPLHF
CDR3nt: TGCGCCAGCAGCTTGGACTCCCAGGGGTCACCCCTCCACTTT

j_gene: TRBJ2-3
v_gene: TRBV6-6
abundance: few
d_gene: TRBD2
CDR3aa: CASSPRTSGGERDTQYF
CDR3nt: TGTGCCAGCAGTCCACGGACTAGCGGGGGGGAGCGAGATACGCAGTATTTT

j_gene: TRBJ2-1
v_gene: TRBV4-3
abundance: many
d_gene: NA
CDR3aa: CASSRRLYYNEQFF
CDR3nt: TGCGCCAGCAGCCGAAGACTATACTACAATGAGCAGTTCTTC